The sequence of this TCR beta chain was determined in a study of blood T cell repertoires in COVID-19. Study information: PBMCs, B-cell-depleted T cells, or T cells provided the cDNA or gDNA that made up the material.

In the source study's methods: Amplification with reference gene primers provided the estimates of nucleated cell counts. Libraries were prepared by immunoSEQ multiplex PCR; TCRdb keeps only in-frame clonotypes and omits some of them. That table supplies the V and J calls and clone size; D and trimming were determined from the DNA. The table has 200,000 to 250,000 clones, approximately 82% seen once; the top ten hold approximately 12%. V was shortened by 1 base and J by 2 bases, with 6 bases between the two germline ends. Germline V CDR1 and CDR2: SSHAT, FNYEAQ (reference sequence). CDR3 length equals 14 residues.

Sequencing was carried out using peripheral blood. V usage is TRBV7-7 and J usage is TRBJ2-1, with D unresolved. This receptor was taken from a woman in her forties with acute or convalescent COVID-19. CDR3 in DNA: TGTGCCAGCAGCTTAGGAATAGCCTACAATGAGCAGTTCTTC. Translating gives CASSLGIAYNEQFF.